This entry describes one T cell receptor (beta chain). Its specificity is not known. This record belongs to a study of shared clonotypes between healthy human individuals. CDR3 length: 15 amino acids. The V end was cut by 5 bases, the J end by 0 bases, with 10 bases between. CDR1 is SEHNR and CDR2 is FQNEAQ in the germline V gene (reference sequence). This table comes from immunoSEQ multiplex PCR, and its TCRdb copy is limited to in-frame clones, with some not included. The data hold more than 850,000 clones, with 70% to 80% observed a single time. Study conclusions and caveats: When naive CD4 clonotypes were compared across a few donors, about 4.9% were shared.

This receptor was obtained from a man younger than 35 in good health. Some clones in this sample may be carry-over from other donors' samples. Sequenced input: memory CD4+ T cells from PBMCs. Documented subset: CD45RA-negative fraction. The gene calls are TRBV7-9 and TRBJ2-2; D unclear. CDR3 bases: TGTGCCAGCAGCCCCAGAAAAGCGAACACCGGGGAGCTGTTTTTT. This translates into CASSPRKANTGELFF.